Reported below is one T cell receptor (beta chain). This clonotype has a count of ten or more. The antigen this receptor binds is unknown. Per-base quality was not reported, and no clone a single base away is much larger than it. This sample stems from a study of T cells in Graves' hyperthyroidism and ophthalmopathy (dated by TCRdb to between 2018 and 2021). About the investigation overall: Peripheral blood samples were taken at initial diagnosis, before any treatment was given. TCR V-J signatures able to tell the groups apart were searched for in a discovery cohort of around 95 patients, of whom fewer than 45 had Graves' ophthalmopathy and around 56 had stable Graves' hyperthyroidism. Whether ophthalmopathy could be predicted prospectively was tested in an independent validation cohort made up of roughly 20 hyperthyroidism patients plus 17 patients who later progressed to ophthalmopathy. The 100 discovery patients were randomly split 7:3 into training and test sets. In over five Graves' hyperthyroidism patients, the study also compared T-cell repertoires from thyroid tissue with T-cell repertoires from blood. After sampling, hyperthyroidism patients received methimazole starting at 30 mg daily, and ophthalmopathy patients received high-dose intravenous methylprednisolone. The paper reports TCR Vbeta CDR3 sequencing of some 140 peripheral blood samples: 43 ophthalmopathy, some 80 hyperthyroidism and around 17 progressor patients. Summary of the overall study and its limitations: In cross-validation, a model built on a 13 V-J signature told ophthalmopathy apart from stable hyperthyroidism with under 90% sensitivity and 81% to 82% specificity, and in testing the same model reached 80%/75%. During validation, the model predicted progression to ophthalmopathy a median of roughly six months ahead of onset, with around 71% sensitivity and under 85% specificity. Blood samples also contained most of the expanded thyroid clonotypes (frequency above 0.001), which suggests that blood repertoires may reflect thyroid immune responses. Sample size was not statistically predetermined, and investigators were not blinded to group allocation.

A patient counted as having stable Graves' hyperthyroidism if no progression to ophthalmopathy occurred over 18 months of follow-up. Hyperthyroidism patients were newly diagnosed, had a disease duration of under 2 months, and were aged 18 to 65 years. Any patient with an uncontrolled infection, another autoimmune disease, pregnancy or lactation was excluded. Diagnoses relied on clinical symptoms, serum thyroxine and TRAb, thyroid ultrasound and orbital computed tomography. PBMCs were isolated from about 9 ml of fresh peripheral blood by Ficoll-Paque density gradient centrifugation. Total RNA was extracted using Trizol reagent, and RNA quality was assessed on an Agilent 2100 Bioanalyzer. V trim: 3 bases; J trim: 2 bases; unmatched bases: 4. The germline V gene (reference sequence) gives CDR1 as DFQATT and CDR2 as SNEGSKA. Spanning cysteine to phenylalanine, the CDR3 consists of 14 amino acids. Only the CDR3 DNA is retained, 42 bases long and in frame from the first base.

TCR beta CDR3 regions were amplified from RNA transcripts. The TCR CDR3 was subjected to a first round of RT-PCR using the HTBI primer set and the Qiagen OneStep RT-PCR kit. Libraries were constructed in a second round of multiplex PCR, after which size selection and purification were performed. Libraries were sequenced paired-end with 100 bp reads on an Illumina HiSeq2000. Concerning the study's data processing: Raw data were processed with SOAPnuke, discarding reads with adapters, uncalled bases, mean Phred below 15, or no exact constant-primer or identifier match. COPE v1.2.5 was used to merge high-quality paired reads, and clonotypes were defined as unique nucleotide sequences. MiTCR v1.1 was used to align the clonotypes against IMGT TRBV, TRBD and TRBJ reference segments. Only V-J combinations with frequency above 0.0001, covering about 99% of repertoires, were analysed. The TCS score was defined as the ratio of F50 (clonal expansion) to E x V (chaos), calculated using BLOSUM62-based TCRdist between CDR3 peptides within each V-J. Welch's t-statistics and random forest reduced around 520 V-J features to roughly 13, which were used in a naive Bayes classifier (R e1071). Using fastp trimming at Q25 and MiXCR clonotype assembly, TCRdb reanalyzed the public sequencing data and kept in-frame beta chains. Rows matching on CDR3 protein sequence are summarized as one entry with the most common DNA and genes. The V and J calls were determined by TCRdb, not by the authors. In this sample the table shows about 480,000 distinct CDR3 sequences, around 15% of which occur a single time. Less than 20% of the sample belongs to the ten largest clones.

The chain is made from TRBV20-1 and TRBJ2-5; TRBD1 lines up with 9 middle nucleotides. Specimen: blood. The clonotype was recovered from a woman aged 18-29 years with Graves' hyperthyroidism. The CDR3 amino acid sequence is: CSASGQGIQETQYF. The DNA sequence is given as TGCAGTGCTAGCGGACAGGGGATTCAAGAGACCCAGTACTTC.